Listed below are T cell receptor beta chains from one sample, sequenced in a study of CD8 T cells in Susac syndrome. TCRdb analysed the immunoSEQ multiplex PCR reads with MiXCR anew, one entry per CDR3 protein. Of under 550,000 distinct CDR3 sequences listed, around 85% are singletons. Material: CD8+ T cells from PBMCs. Receptors originate from a human donor with multiple sclerosis. CDR3s include the opening cysteine and the closing phenylalanine or tryptophan. The order of the fields is D gene, V gene, J gene, clone size, CDR3 DNA, CDR3 protein. The D gene is left open where the match is weak. Size is omitted from some rows. Given values are once, few, many or a class for expanded clones.

NA	TRBV5-1	TRBJ2-1	NA	TGCGCCAGCAGCTTGTACGGCTCCTACAATGAGCAGTTCTTC	CASSLYGSYNEQFF
NA	TRBV4-1	TRBJ2-2	once	TGCGCCAGCAGCCAATACCAGGGACATAACACCGGGGAGCTGTTTTTT	CASSQYQGHNTGELFF
TRBD1	TRBV19	TRBJ2-7	NA	TGTGCCAGTAACCCGGGACAGGGCGTCCACGAGCAGTACTTC	CASNPGQGVHEQYF
NA	TRBV4-1	TRBJ2-1	NA	TGCGCCAGCAGCCGATTTACACAGGGAGGTTCCTACAATGAGCAGTTCTTC	CASSRFTQGGSYNEQFF
NA	TRBV28	TRBJ2-7	NA	TGTGCCAGCAGTCCTATCCCCCGGGTCTGGTCCTACGAGCAGTACTTC	CASSPIPRVWSYEQYF
NA	TRBV13	TRBJ1-1	NA	TGTGCCAGCAGCCGGGGGAGTTTGGGGACTGAAGCTTTCTTT	CASSRGSLGTEAFF
NA	TRBV29-1	TRBJ1-2	NA	TGCAGCGTCGCCGAATTTGATGGCTACACCTTC	CSVAEFDGYTF
NA	TRBV5-1	TRBJ1-1	NA	TGCGCCAGCAGCTCTGAGGGATGGCACACTGAAGCTTTCTTT	CASSSEGWHTEAFF
TRBD1	TRBV28	TRBJ2-7	NA	TGTGCCAGCAGTAAGGTCCCGGACAGGGGGTCCTACGAGCAGTACTTC	CASSKVPDRGSYEQYF
NA	TRBV2	TRBJ1-3	few	TGTGCCAGCAGTGACGTCAGACAGCCTCCGGGAAACACCATATATTTT	CASSDVRQPPGNTIYF
NA	TRBV19	TRBJ2-7	few	TGTGCCAGTAAGGATGCGGGACCCTACGAGCAGTACTTC	CASKDAGPYEQYF
NA	TRBV6-1	TRBJ2-3	few	TGTGCCAGCAGTCCCCCCGTTCAGGGCACAGATACGCAGTATTTT	CASSPPVQGTDTQYF
NA	TRBV20-1	TRBJ1-1	NA	TGCAGTGCTAGAGTGGGGGACCCGGTTTTCACTGAAGCTTTCTTT	CSARVGDPVFTEAFF
NA	TRBV20-1	TRBJ2-3	NA	TGCAGTGCTAGAGATCCCACCCGGGACACAGATACGCAGTATTTT	CSARDPTRDTDTQYF
TRBD1	TRBV19	TRBJ2-7	NA	TGTGCCAGTAGTACGGACAGGGATTGGAGCGAGCAGTACTTC	CASSTDRDWSEQYF
TRBD2	TRBV13	TRBJ2-1	NA	TGTGCCAGCAGACCGTCCGGGACTAGCCTCTTACTTAGCTCCTACAATGAGCAGTTCTTC	CASRPSGTSLLLSSYNEQFF
NA	TRBV27	TRBJ1-1	NA	TGTGCCAGCAGTCCAAGCGGACCAAGCACTGAAGCTTTCTTT	CASSPSGPSTEAFF
TRBD2	TRBV27	TRBJ2-3	NA	TGTGCCGCGGGACCCCCTCTACTAGCGGGATTGGCAGATACGCAGTATTTT	CAAGPPLLAGLADTQYF
NA	TRBV9	TRBJ2-3	NA	TGTGCCAGCAGCGTCTTCAACACAGATACGCAGTATTTT	CASSVFNTDTQYF
NA	TRBV7-9	TRBJ2-7	NA	TGTGCCAGCAGCATACAACAGGAGACCTACGAGCAGTACTTC	CASSIQQETYEQYF
NA	TRBV19	TRBJ1-1	NA	TGTGCCAGTAGCCCCATAGGGGACTTCGACGCTGAAGCTTTCTTT	CASSPIGDFDAEAFF
TRBD2	TRBV7-9	TRBJ2-5	NA	TGTGCCAGCAGCGCTCGGACTAGCGGGAGCAGGGGGCGAGAGACCCAGTACTTC	CASSARTSGSRGRETQYF
NA	TRBV25-1	TRBJ2-7	NA	TGTGCCAGCAGTGCAACACAGGGAATCTACGAGCAGTACTTC	CASSATQGIYEQYF
TRBD2	TRBV20-1	TRBJ2-1	NA	TGCAGTGCTAGCGGGAGGGACTCCTACAATGAGCAGTTCTTC	CSASGRDSYNEQFF
TRBD1	TRBV6-1	TRBJ1-1	NA	TGTGCCAGCAGTGACGACAGGGAATTGAACACTGAAGCTTTCTTT	CASSDDRELNTEAFF
NA	TRBV10-1	TRBJ2-2	NA	TGCGCCAGCAGTGAGCCGACAGCACTTGAGAACACCGGGGAGCTGTTTTTT	CASSEPTALENTGELFF
TRBD1	TRBV10-3	TRBJ2-1	NA	TGTGCCCTTTGGACAGGGATTGGCAATGAGCAGTTCTTC	CALWTGIGNEQFF
NA	TRBV7-9	TRBJ2-3	NA	TGTGCCAGCAGACTATTCACAGATACGCAGTATTTT	CASRLFTDTQYF
NA	TRBV7-6	TRBJ1-2	NA	TGTGCCAGCAGCTTACATGGGGATGGCTACACCTTC	CASSLHGDGYTF